The source of this T cell receptor (beta chain) is a study of blood T cell repertoires in COVID-19. At the level of the study: Some COVID-19 samples were acute and others convalescent; all came from the United States, Italy and Spain. Sample material is recorded as cDNA or gDNA derived from T cells, B-cell-depleted T cells, or PBMCs.

Original processing notes: Amplification of reference gene primers was used by the study to estimate nucleated cell counts. Clones were sequenced by immunoSEQ multiplex PCR, and TCRdb holds only the in-frame ones, with some missing. V, J and clone size derive from that table, while D and trimming were established from the DNA sequence. The sample has some 180,000 clones; 70% to 90% are singletons. The length of the CDR3 is 15 residues. The trim removed 5 bases at V and 4 bases at J, leaving 8 bases unmatched. CDR1 is SGHTA and CDR2 is FQGNSA in the germline V gene. This clonotype was sampled from a man aged 60-69 years with active or convalescent COVID-19. The sample consisted of peripheral blood. V and J are TRBV7-2 and TRBJ2-1, with 7 nucleotides matching TRBD2. The chain's CDR3 is CASSAGTTTYNEQFF. In DNA form, the CDR3 reads TGTGCCAGCAGCGCCGGGACTACCACGTACAATGAGCAGTTCTTC.